The clone carrying this T cell receptor beta chain was seen a handful of times. The entry originates in a study of blood T cells in healthy people across ages. Using a J-beta primer mix together with a sample-barcoded 5' primer, a second PCR was run for about 6 to 11 cycles. TCRdb re-derived calls from the 5' RACE reads in MiXCR, one entry per CDR3 protein. The profile shows 1.2 million to 1.5 million distinct CDR3 sequences, approximately 63% of them singletons. Germline V lookup: CDR1 DFQATT, CDR2 SNEGSKA (reference sequence). The CDR3 runs to 10 residues. Trimming left V 6 bases short and J 6 bases short, with 9 bases between. Per-sample PBMC isolation yielded at least 7 million cells.

Sequenced: blood. This clonotype was obtained from a man in his late teens or twenties in good health. This chain connects TRBV20-1 to TRBJ2-7; D is unclear. The CDR3 DNA reads as TGCAGTGCCCTCATTCGCGAGCAGTACTTC. Amino acids: CSALIREQYF.